These 21 T cell receptor beta chains were all obtained from the same sample, sequenced in a study of post-analysis software for immune sequencing data. General study points: In patients, four to six TRBV segments were more frequent than in controls, with TRBV5-6, TRBV5-1 and TRBV20-1 among them.

Presence of unique molecular identifiers characterized the TCR beta cDNA libraries. From the PCR reads, TCRdb called clonotypes with MiXCR, one entry per CDR3 protein. The sample lists over 700,000 distinct CDR3 sequences, around 27% occurring once. These receptors lack a known antigen. Sequencing was carried out using blood. Source of these receptors: a girl aged 10-17 years with multiple sclerosis.

Only a few counts were recorded for this clonotype. V usage is TRBV7-2 and J usage is TRBJ1-2; possibly TRBD1 for D (5 bases). This CDR3 contains 13 residues. Germline CDR1 is SGHTA and CDR2 is FQGNSA. Trimming left V 3 bases short and J 10 bases short, with 15 bases between. CDR3 loop: CASSFDSLSDYTF. CDR3 in DNA: TGTGCCAGCAGCTTCGACAGTCTTTCTGACTACACCTTC.

The V gene is TRBV7-2, the J gene TRBJ1-2, with no clear D. Looked up from germline, CDR1 is SGHTA and CDR2 is FQGNSA. V dropped 7 bases and J dropped 8 bases, with 17 bases sitting between them. The CDR3 is 13 amino acids. CDR3 sequence reads: CASNFSPVEGYTF. CDR3 DNA: TGTGCCAGCAACTTCTCGCCAGTCGAGGGCTACACCTTC.

In its sample, this clonotype was seen a few times. The rearrangement uses TRBV7-2 and TRBJ2-1; weak D call: TRBD2 (6 bases). The CDR3 has 14 residues. CDR1 is SGHTA and CDR2 is FQGNSA in the germline V gene. Trimming left V 1 base short and J 7 bases short, with 11 bases between. CDR3 sequence: CASSLVIRENEQFF. CDR3 DNA: TGTGCCAGCAGCTTAGTCATCCGGGAGAATGAGCAGTTCTTC. The whole variable domain, remainder taken from reference TRBV7-2 and TRBJ2-1, is GAGVSQSPSNKVTEKGKDVELRCDPISGHTALYWYRQSLGQGLEFLIYFQGNSAPDKSGLPSDRFSAERTGGSVSTLTIQRTQQEDSAVYLCASSLVIRENEQFFGPGTRLTVL.

The chain has TRBV20-1 and TRBJ2-3; no reliable D call. The CDR3 totals 11 residues. Looked up from germline, CDR1 is DFQATT and CDR2 is SNEGSKA (reference sequence). V was pared by 5 bases and J by 4 bases, with 7 bases between. Written as DNA, the CDR3 is TGCAGTGCTTTGTTCGCAGATACGCAGTATTTT. Translation: CSALFADTQYF.

The chain recombines TRBV5-6 with TRBJ2-1, with TRBD2 matching over 9 bases. The germline V gene has CDR1 SGHDT and CDR2 YYEEEE. With 9 bases clipped from V and 5 bases from J, the junction kept 12 bases outside the gene matches. CDR3 length: 15 residues. The CDR3 coding sequence is TGTGCCACCCTAGGGGCAACTAGCGGGCACAATGAGCAGTTCTTC. Translating it yields CATLGATSGHNEQFF.

The chain combines TRBV4-1 with TRBJ1-2; D not certain. Trimming left V 6 bases short and J 5 bases short, with 16 bases between. CDR1 is MGHRA, CDR2 YSYEKL, per germline. This CDR3 contains 14 residues. The CDR3 DNA follows: TGCGCCAGCAGAACCCCAGGCCACGGGTATGGCTACACCTTC. Protein: CASRTPGHGYGYTF.

The chain carries TRBV27 and TRBJ2-5, with TRBD2 as a possible D gene (6 bases). The CDR3 is 13 residues long. The germline V gene encodes CDR1 MNHEY and CDR2 SMNVEV (reference sequence). Trimming cost V 5 bases and J 7 bases, with 14 bases left between them. The CDR3 loop reads CASSGDSGWTQYF. The CDR3 bases are TGTGCCAGCAGTGGGGACTCCGGGTGGACCCAGTACTTC.

This clonotype showed up just a few times. The chain has TRBV12-3 or TRBV12-4 and TRBJ2-7, with 9 nucleotides matching TRBD1. The CDR3 spans 15 residues. With 0 bases clipped from V and 6 bases from J, the junction kept 6 bases outside the gene matches. The CDR3 spells CASSLAGQGMSEQYF. CDR3 DNA sequence: TGTGCCAGCAGTTTAGCGGGACAGGGTATGAGCGAGCAGTACTTC.

This clonotype was detected a few times. This rearrangement joins TRBV2 to TRBJ1-1, with D possibly matching TRBD1 (5 bases). Looked up from germline, CDR1 is SNHLY and CDR2 is FYNNEI. CDR3 size: 13 residues. Trimming took 10 bases from V and 5 from J, leaving 17 bases between them. As DNA, the CDR3 is TGTGCCACCAGGGTCGGGGGAAATACTGAAGCTTTCTTT. Amino acid sequence: CATRVGGNTEAFF.

This clonotype came up a few times. This sequence joins TRBV12-3 or TRBV12-4 and TRBJ1-1; D gene ambiguous. Trimming stripped 5 bases from V and 7 bases from J, with 14 bases between. This CDR3 spans 13 amino acids. The CDR3: CASSPLLPNEAFF. CDR3 coding DNA: TGTGCCAGCAGTCCGCTACTCCCTAATGAAGCTTTCTTT.

The chain recombines TRBV29-1 with TRBJ2-3; maybe TRBD2 (5 bases). From germline, CDR1 is SQVTM and CDR2 ANQGSEA. The CDR3 covers 11 residues. V was trimmed by 7 bases and J by 0 bases, leaving 5 bases between them. CDR3 bases: TGCAGCGGGACTAGCACAGATACGCAGTATTTT. This codes for CSGTSTDTQYF.

This chain connects TRBV14 to TRBJ2-1; D uncertain. The CDR3 has 14 residues. CDR1 SGHDN and CDR2 FVKESK come from the germline V gene. Trimming removed 4 bases at V and 4 bases at J, with 11 bases between. Here the CDR3 reads CASSLVAPYNEQFF. The CDR3 nucleotides are TGTGCCAGCAGCCTAGTCGCCCCTTACAATGAGCAGTTCTTC.

This clonotype was seen a few times. The CDR3 sequence: CASRQYGAHTQYF. For the CDR3, the DNA is TGTGCCAGCAGACAATACGGGGCCCATACGCAGTATTTT. The chain has TRBV27 and TRBJ2-3, with D possibly being TRBD1 or TRBD2 (5 bases each). Trimming stripped 6 bases from V and 7 bases from J, with 14 bases between. The CDR3 spans 13 residues. CDR1 and CDR2 (germline): MNHEY, SMNVEV (reference sequence).

This clonotype was counted only a few times. This chain uses TRBV5-1 with TRBJ1-4; a weak D match, TRBD1 (5 bases). Trimming took off 4 bases at V and 7 bases at J, with 17 bases between the two ends. CDR3 length equals 15 residues. Germline V gives CDR1 SGHRS, CDR2 YFSETQ. The CDR3 DNA reads as TGCGCCAGCAGCCTCCGCGGGACCCTTTCTGAAAAACTGTTTTTT. Translated: CASSLRGTLSEKLFF.

This clonotype showed up many times. V usage is TRBV12-3 or TRBV12-4 and J usage is TRBJ2-4; TRBD1 matches at 7 bases. CDR3 length: 15 amino acids. V shed 5 bases and J 0 bases; nucleotides not matched to a gene: 4. The CDR3 spells CASSPSGGAKNIQYF. In DNA form, the CDR3 reads TGTGCCAGCAGTCCCTCAGGGGGAGCCAAAAACATTCAGTACTTC.

The chain employs TRBV28 and TRBJ2-3, with D perhaps matching TRBD2 (6 bases). Looked up from germline, CDR1 is MDHEN and CDR2 is SYDVKM. V shed 6 bases and J shed 0 bases, with 16 bases lying between them. This CDR3 is 16 amino acids long. The CDR3 region is CASRSSGGYSTDTQYF. The CDR3 region has the DNA TGTGCCAGCAGGAGTAGTGGGGGGTACAGCACAGATACGCAGTATTTT.

This clonotype came up a few times. This may come from a read error, since a much larger clone is one base off. V gene TRBV7-8 combines with J gene TRBJ2-2; 9 nucleotides match TRBD2. The CDR3 sequence is 16 residues long. Germline V gives CDR1 SGHVS, CDR2 FQNEAQ. DNA of the CDR3: TGTGCCAGCAGCTTATTGGCGGGAGGGAACACCGGGGAGCGGTTTTTT. Translated: CASSLLAGGNTGERFF.

The gene calls are TRBV20-1 and TRBJ2-3; 9 bases align to TRBD1. The ends lost 6 bases at V and 4 bases at J; junction bases unmatched: 8. Germline V gives CDR1 DFQATT, CDR2 SNEGSKA (reference sequence). The CDR3 runs to 14 residues. The CDR3 DNA reads as TGCAGTGCCCCGGGACAGGGTTTAGCAGATACGCAGTATTTT. This translates into CSAPGQGLADTQYF.

This clonotype was seen once. The CDR3 DNA reads TGCAGTGCTCGGATAGGGAGCAATCAGCCCCAGCATTTT. It specifies CSARIGSNQPQHF. The chain recombines TRBV20-1 with TRBJ1-5; D not certain. Per the germline V gene, CDR1 is DFQATT and CDR2 is SNEGSKA (reference sequence). The V end was cut by 5 bases, the J end by 1 base, with 9 bases between. This CDR3 comprises 13 residues.

V usage is TRBV5-1 and J usage is TRBJ1-1; D gene unclear. This CDR3 contains 13 residues. Germline V lookup: CDR1 SGHRS, CDR2 YFSETQ. Deletions cut 6 bases from V and 5 bases from J, with 14 bases between. CDR3 sequence: CASTGSRDTEAFF. The CDR3 bases are TGCGCCAGCACCGGCTCCCGGGATACTGAAGCTTTCTTT.

The chain is built from TRBV19 and TRBJ2-5; a possible D gene is TRBD2 (5 bases). The CDR3 runs 14 residues. V lost 8 bases to trimming and J lost 0 bases, with 13 bases between them. Germline lookup yields CDR1 LNHDA and CDR2 SQIVND (reference sequence). The CDR3 reads CASARPGDQETQYF. CDR3 nucleotides: TGTGCCAGTGCCCGGCCCGGGGACCAAGAGACCCAGTACTTC. The variable domain in full, with the rest retrieved from reference TRBV19 and TRBJ2-5, is DGGITQSPKYLFRKEGQNVTLSCEQNLNHDAMYWYRQDPGQGLRLIYYSQIVNDFQKGDIAEGYSVSREKKESFPLTVTSAQKNPTAFYLCASARPGDQETQYFGPGTRLLVL.